Below are 3 T cell receptor beta chains sequenced from a single sample in a study of shared clonotypes between healthy human individuals. Repertoires were generated with immunoSEQ multiplex PCR, while TCRdb's copy carries only in-frame clones and drops some. The data contain approximately 640,000 clones, 90% of them singletons. The sample was memory CD8+ T cells from PBMCs. Described subset: CD45RO+ cells pooled with CCR7-negative TemRA cells. Source of these receptors: a man aged 18 to 35 in good health. Some clones in this sample may be carry-over from other donors' samples.

To note about this clone: This specimen includes other DNA sequences encoding the same CDR3. The CDR3 spells CASSVDTSYEQYF. Here the CDR3 DNA reads TGTGCCAGCAGCGTAGACACCTCCTACGAGCAGTACTTC. The V and J genes are TRBV9 and TRBJ2-7, with D unclear. Per germline, CDR1 SGDLS and CDR2 YYNGEE. The CDR3 sequence is 13 residues long. V gave up 0 bases and J gave up 0 bases, with 4 bases separating them.

The chain couples TRBV15 to TRBJ1-2, with D perhaps matching TRBD1 (5 bases). Germline-derived CDR1 and CDR2 are LNHNV and YYDKDF (reference sequence). V was shortened by 6 bases and J by 1 base, with 21 bases between the two germline ends. The CDR3 loop spans 17 amino acids. The CDR3 loop reads CATSISPFSGGNYGYTF. CDR3 bases: TGTGCCACCAGTATCTCACCCTTCAGTGGGGGTAACTATGGCTACACCTTC. Looking up the rest from reference TRBV15 and TRBJ1-2 gives the full variable domain: DAMVIQNPRYQVTQFGKPVTLSCSQTLNHNVMYWYQQKSSQAPKLLFHYYDKDFNNEADTPDNFQSRRPNTSFCFLDIRSPGLGDTAMYLCATSISPFSGGNYGYTFGSGTRLTVV.

This rearrangement joins TRBV7-9 to TRBJ2-6, with TRBD1 matching over 7 bases. Germline V gene data show CDR1 as SEHNR and CDR2 as FQNEAQ (reference sequence). This CDR3 comprises 18 residues. The ends lost 5 bases at V and 0 bases at J; junction bases unmatched: 10. The DNA for the CDR3 is TGTGCCAGCAGCGACGGGACAGACACAAACTCTGGGGCCAACGTCCTGACTTTC. Amino acid sequence: CASSDGTDTNSGANVLTF.